Listed below are T cell receptor beta chains from one sample, sequenced in a study of blood T cells in healthy people across ages. TCRdb reprocessed the 5' RACE reads via MiXCR and lists one record per CDR3 protein. The table lists about 1.6 million distinct CDR3 sequences, around 36% of them singletons. The source material was blood. Every receptor here comes from a woman in her 30s in good health. Each CDR3 is given with its conserved first and last residue. The D gene is left open where the match is weak. For some rows the clone size is stated as once, few or many, or as a class when expanded; others skip it.

-,TRBV5-1,-,TRBJ2-1,CASSLMGSGPPNEQFF,TGCGCCAGCAGCTTGATGGGTAGCGGACCTCCGAATGAGCAGTTCTTC
few,TRBV12-3/TRBV12-4,-,TRBJ2-2,CASSPRGRNPGELFF,TGTGCCAGCAGTCCCAGGGGACGGAACCCGGGGGAGCTGTTTTTT
-,TRBV5-1,-,TRBJ1-4,CASRTLLAEEKLFF,TGCGCCAGCAGGACCCTCTTGGCAGAGGAAAAACTGTTTTTT
-,TRBV9,TRBD2,TRBJ2-1,CASSAGTSANEQFF,TGTGCCAGCAGCGCCGGGACTAGCGCCAATGAGCAGTTCTTC
once,TRBV20-1,-,TRBJ2-1,CSARATGGNEQFF,TGCAGTGCTAGAGCGACAGGCGGCAATGAGCAGTTCTTC
few,TRBV7-2,TRBD1,TRBJ2-2,CASRQGATAGELFF,TGTGCCAGCAGACAGGGGGCTACGGCCGGGGAGCTGTTTTTT
-,TRBV27,TRBD2,TRBJ2-1,CASTIVGGGPYNEQFF,TGTGCCAGCACTATCGTCGGCGGGGGGCCCTACAATGAGCAGTTCTTC
-,TRBV24-1,-,TRBJ2-3,CATSEPSRGGTDTQYF,TGTGCCACCAGTGAGCCGTCCAGGGGAGGAACAGATACGCAGTATTTT
few,TRBV5-6,TRBD1,TRBJ1-2,CASSLGTGRPYGYTF,TGTGCCAGCAGCTTGGGGACAGGGAGGCCCTATGGCTACACCTTC
-,TRBV2,TRBD2,TRBJ2-7,CAGGEASHEQYF,TGTGCCGGGGGGGAGGCTTCGCACGAGCAGTACTTC
-,TRBV20-1,-,TRBJ1-2,CSANYYGHTF,TGCAGCGCTAATTACTATGGCCACACCTTC
-,TRBV24-1,TRBD1,TRBJ2-3,CATSDLRAGTGDYADTQYF,TGTGCCACCAGTGATTTGCGAGCCGGGACAGGGGATTATGCAGATACGCAGTATTTT
-,TRBV7-9,TRBD2,TRBJ2-1,CASSLAAGVTYNEQFF,TGTGCCAGCAGCTTAGCAGCGGGAGTGACCTACAATGAGCAGTTCTTC
-,TRBV20-1,-,TRBJ1-2,CSAGRDLPRPGYTF,TGCAGTGCTGGCCGGGACCTTCCACGACCGGGCTACACCTTC
few,TRBV5-4,-,TRBJ2-1,CASSARVPAYNEQFF,TGTGCCAGCAGCGCCCGGGTCCCCGCCTACAATGAGCAGTTCTTC
few,TRBV20-1,TRBD2,TRBJ2-1,CSARGTSGSSEQFF,TGCAGTGCTAGAGGGACTAGCGGGAGTTCTGAGCAGTTCTTC
many,TRBV20-1,TRBD1,TRBJ2-7,CSAIIQGAGYEQYF,TGCAGTGCTATTATACAGGGGGCTGGGTACGAGCAGTACTTC
few,TRBV6-5,TRBD2,TRBJ2-7,CASSFVTSGKTYEQYF,TGTGCCAGCAGTTTCGTGACTAGCGGGAAAACCTACGAGCAGTACTTC
-,TRBV18,-,TRBJ1-1,CASSPQWQGSSEAFF,TGTGCCAGCTCACCACAGTGGCAGGGTTCCTCTGAAGCTTTCTTT
many,TRBV7-2,-,TRBJ2-7,CASSYRWEPRSEQYF,TGTGCCAGCAGCTATAGGTGGGAGCCAAGGAGCGAGCAGTACTTC
few,TRBV24-1,TRBD1,TRBJ1-2,CATSGGQGNYGYTF,TGTGCCACCAGTGGTGGACAGGGGAACTATGGCTACACCTTC
-,TRBV20-1,-,TRBJ2-3,CSASLGLGADTQYF,TGCAGTGCTAGCCTAGGCCTGGGGGCAGATACGCAGTATTTT
few,TRBV29-1,-,TRBJ1-1,CSVRGFNMNTEAFF,TGCAGCGTCCGCGGATTTAACATGAACACTGAAGCTTTCTTT
few,TRBV20-1,TRBD1,TRBJ2-7,CSASHYRDRVYEQYF,TGCAGTGCTAGTCATTACCGGGACAGGGTCTACGAGCAGTACTTC
-,TRBV30,-,TRBJ1-2,CAWSGGVGGYTF,TGTGCCTGGAGTGGTGGGGTGGGGGGCTACACCTTC
-,TRBV7-9,-,TRBJ1-2,CASSLGGTQGAYGYTF,TGTGCCAGCAGCTTAGGCGGGACGCAAGGAGCTTATGGCTACACCTTC
few,TRBV30,-,TRBJ2-5,CAWSVIGRKTQYF,TGTGCCTGGAGTGTAATAGGTCGGAAGACCCAGTACTTC
few,TRBV7-9,TRBD1,TRBJ1-4,CASSFSQGAFEKLFF,TGTGCCAGCAGTTTTTCACAGGGGGCTTTTGAAAAACTGTTTTTT
-,TRBV5-8,TRBD2,TRBJ2-1,CASSSGLVTTNEQFF,TGTGCCAGCAGCTCGGGACTAGTCACCACAAATGAGCAGTTCTTC
many,TRBV9,TRBD1,TRBJ2-3,CASSAGGLSTDTQYF,TGTGCCAGCAGCGCAGGGGGCCTTTCCACAGATACGCAGTATTTT
many,TRBV12-3/TRBV12-4,-,TRBJ1-1,CASSFFRATEAFF,TGTGCCAGCAGTTTTTTTAGGGCCACTGAAGCTTTCTTT
few,TRBV3-1,TRBD2,TRBJ2-7,CASSRAGAGYEQYF,TGTGCCAGCAGCCGAGCGGGAGCCGGATACGAGCAGTACTTC
few,TRBV9,TRBD2,TRBJ2-5,CASSADRSLAGGQETQYF,TGTGCCAGCAGCGCCGATCGATCCCTAGCGGGAGGGCAAGAGACCCAGTACTTC
once,TRBV4-1,TRBD2,TRBJ2-5,CASSRVGLASPGTQYF,TGCGCCAGCAGCCGTGTGGGACTAGCCTCCCCTGGGACCCAGTACTTC
few,TRBV5-1,-,TRBJ2-1,CASSFIERSYNEQFF,TGCGCCAGCAGTTTCATCGAAAGGTCCTACAATGAGCAGTTCTTC
-,TRBV15,-,TRBJ2-5,CATSRDGGPGETQYF,TGTGCCACCAGCAGAGATGGGGGGCCTGGGGAGACCCAGTACTTC
-,TRBV20-1,TRBD2,TRBJ2-1,CSASPTSGIYNEQFF,TGCAGTGCTTCCCCTACTAGCGGGATCTACAATGAGCAGTTCTTC
few,TRBV12-3/TRBV12-4,TRBD1,TRBJ2-1,CASRPGQGAFEQFF,TGTGCCAGCAGGCCGGGACAGGGGGCTTTTGAGCAGTTCTTC
-,TRBV20-1,-,TRBJ1-5,CSARLISGRQPQHF,TGCAGTGCTAGGTTAATTTCAGGGCGTCAGCCCCAGCATTTT
-,TRBV9,-,TRBJ2-3,CASSVGVGSGTDTQYF,TGTGCCAGCAGCGTAGGGGTAGGCTCGGGCACAGATACGCAGTATTTT
-,TRBV3-1,-,TRBJ2-5,CASSPIGAEATQYF,TGTGCCAGCAGCCCGATCGGGGCCGAGGCGACCCAGTACTTC